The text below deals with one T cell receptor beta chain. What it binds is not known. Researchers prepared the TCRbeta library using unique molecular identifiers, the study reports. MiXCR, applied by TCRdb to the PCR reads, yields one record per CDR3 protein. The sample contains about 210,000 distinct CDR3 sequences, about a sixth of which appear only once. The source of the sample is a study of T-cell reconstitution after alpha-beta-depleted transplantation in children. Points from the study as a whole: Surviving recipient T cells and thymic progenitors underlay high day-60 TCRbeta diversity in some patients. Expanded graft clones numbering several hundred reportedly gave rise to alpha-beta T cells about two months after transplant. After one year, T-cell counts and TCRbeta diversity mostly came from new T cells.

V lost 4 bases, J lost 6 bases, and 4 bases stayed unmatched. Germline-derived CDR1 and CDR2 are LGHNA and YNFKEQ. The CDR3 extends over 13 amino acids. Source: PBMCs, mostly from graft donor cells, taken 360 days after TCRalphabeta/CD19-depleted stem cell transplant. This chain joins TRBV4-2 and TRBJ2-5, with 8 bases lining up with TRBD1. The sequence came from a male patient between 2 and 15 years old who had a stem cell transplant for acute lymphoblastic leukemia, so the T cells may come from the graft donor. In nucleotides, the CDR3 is TGTGCCAGCAGCCCGACAGGGGTGAAGACCCAGTACTTC. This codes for CASSPTGVKTQYF.